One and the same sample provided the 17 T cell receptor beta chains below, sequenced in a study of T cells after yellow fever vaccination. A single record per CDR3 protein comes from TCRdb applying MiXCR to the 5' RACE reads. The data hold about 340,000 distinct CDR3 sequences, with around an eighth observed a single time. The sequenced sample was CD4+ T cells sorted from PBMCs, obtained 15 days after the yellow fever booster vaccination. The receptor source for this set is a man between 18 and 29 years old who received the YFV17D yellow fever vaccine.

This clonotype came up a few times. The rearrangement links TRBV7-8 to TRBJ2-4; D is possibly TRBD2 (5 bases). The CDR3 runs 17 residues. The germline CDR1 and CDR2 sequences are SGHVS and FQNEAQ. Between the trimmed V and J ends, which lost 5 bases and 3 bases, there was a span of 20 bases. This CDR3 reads CASSPTMVLSGKNIQYF. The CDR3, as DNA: TGTGCCAGCAGCCCCACCATGGTACTAAGCGGCAAAAACATTCAGTACTTC.

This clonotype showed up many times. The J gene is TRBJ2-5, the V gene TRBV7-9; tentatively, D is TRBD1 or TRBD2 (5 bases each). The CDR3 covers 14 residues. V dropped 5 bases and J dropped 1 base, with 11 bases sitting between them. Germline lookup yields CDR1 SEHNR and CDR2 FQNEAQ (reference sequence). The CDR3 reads CASSRGRLQETQYF. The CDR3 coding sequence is TGTGCCAGCAGCCGGGGACGCCTCCAAGAGACCCAGTACTTC.

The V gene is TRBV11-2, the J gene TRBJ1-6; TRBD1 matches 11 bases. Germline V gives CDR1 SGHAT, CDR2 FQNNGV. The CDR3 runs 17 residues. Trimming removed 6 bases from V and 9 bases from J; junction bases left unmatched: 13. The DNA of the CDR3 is TGTGCCAGCAGTCTCGGACAGGGGGCCCTTCGGGCTTCACCCCTCCACTTT. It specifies CASSLGQGALRASPLHF.

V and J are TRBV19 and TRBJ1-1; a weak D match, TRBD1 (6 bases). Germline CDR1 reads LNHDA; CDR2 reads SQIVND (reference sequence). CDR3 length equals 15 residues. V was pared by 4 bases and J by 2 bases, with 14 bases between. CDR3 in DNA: TGTGCCAGTAGTACCCTGGACAGTACTAACACTGAAGCTTTCTTT. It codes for CASSTLDSTNTEAFF.

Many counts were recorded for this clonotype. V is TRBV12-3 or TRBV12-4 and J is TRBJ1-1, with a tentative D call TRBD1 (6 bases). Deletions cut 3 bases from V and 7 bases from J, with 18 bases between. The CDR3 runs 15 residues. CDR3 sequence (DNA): TGTGCCAGCAGTTTCAAACAGGGACCCCATGGTGAAGCTTTCTTT. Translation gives CASSFKQGPHGEAFF.

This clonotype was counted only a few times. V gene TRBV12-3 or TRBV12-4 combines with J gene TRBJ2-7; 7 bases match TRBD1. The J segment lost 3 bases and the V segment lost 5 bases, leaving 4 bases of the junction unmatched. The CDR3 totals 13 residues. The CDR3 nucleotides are TGTGCCAGCAGTATGAACAGGGGCTACGAGCAGTACTTC. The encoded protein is CASSMNRGYEQYF.

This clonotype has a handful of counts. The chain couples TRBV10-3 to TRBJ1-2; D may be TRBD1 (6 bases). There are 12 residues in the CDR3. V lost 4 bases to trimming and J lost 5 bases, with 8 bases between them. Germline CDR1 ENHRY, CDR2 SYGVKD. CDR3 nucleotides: TGTGCCATCAGTGGGACAGTTTATGGCTACACCTTC. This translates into CAISGTVYGYTF.

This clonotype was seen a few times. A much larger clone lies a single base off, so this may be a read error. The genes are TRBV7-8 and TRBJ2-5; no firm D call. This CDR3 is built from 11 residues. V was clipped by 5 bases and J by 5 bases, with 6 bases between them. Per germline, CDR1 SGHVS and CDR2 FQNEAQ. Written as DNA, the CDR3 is TGTGCCAGCAGCCCGATGGAGACCCAGTACTTC. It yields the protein CASSPMETQYF.

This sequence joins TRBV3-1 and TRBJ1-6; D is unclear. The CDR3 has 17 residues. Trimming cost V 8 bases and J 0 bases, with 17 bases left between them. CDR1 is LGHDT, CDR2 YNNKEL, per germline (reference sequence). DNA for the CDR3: TGTGCCAGCCCTAAGGCGGACGGGTACTCCTATAATTCACCCCTCCACTTT. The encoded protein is CASPKADGYSYNSPLHF.

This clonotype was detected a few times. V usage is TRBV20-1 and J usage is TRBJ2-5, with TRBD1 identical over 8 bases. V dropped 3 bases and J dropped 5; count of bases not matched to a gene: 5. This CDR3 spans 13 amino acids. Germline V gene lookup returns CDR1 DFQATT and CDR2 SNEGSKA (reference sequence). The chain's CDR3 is CSASFRGRETQYF. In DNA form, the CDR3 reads TGCAGTGCTAGCTTCAGGGGGCGTGAGACCCAGTACTTC.

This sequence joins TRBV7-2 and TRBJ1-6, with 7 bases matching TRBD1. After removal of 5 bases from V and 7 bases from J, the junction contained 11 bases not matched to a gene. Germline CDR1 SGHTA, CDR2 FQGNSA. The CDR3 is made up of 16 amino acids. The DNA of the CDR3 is TGTGCCAGCAGCCCAGAGGGGGCTCTTACAAATTCACCCCTCCACTTT. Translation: CASSPEGALTNSPLHF.

The DNA of the CDR3 is TGCGCCAGCAGCTTAGGTCCTAGCGGGGGAGAGACCCAGTACTTC. This sequence encodes CASSLGPSGGETQYF. The chain combines TRBV5-1 with TRBJ2-5, with 10 bases lining up with TRBD2. This CDR3 has 15 residues. In germline, CDR1 is SGHRS, CDR2 YFSETQ. With V trimmed by 2 bases and J by 4 bases, 5 bases remained unmatched.

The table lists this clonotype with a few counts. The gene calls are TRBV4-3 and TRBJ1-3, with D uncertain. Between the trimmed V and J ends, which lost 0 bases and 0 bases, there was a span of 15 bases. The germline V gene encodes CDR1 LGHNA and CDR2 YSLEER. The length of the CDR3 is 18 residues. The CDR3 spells CASSQDRQSRSSGNTIYF. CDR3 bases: TGCGCCAGCAGCCAAGATCGGCAGTCCCGAAGCTCTGGAAACACCATATATTTT.

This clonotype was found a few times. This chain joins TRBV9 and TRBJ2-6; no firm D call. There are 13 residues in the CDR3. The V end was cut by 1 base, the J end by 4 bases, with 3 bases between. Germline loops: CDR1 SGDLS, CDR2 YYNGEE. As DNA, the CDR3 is TGTGCCAGCAGCGTACAGGGGGCCAACGTCCTGACTTTC. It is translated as CASSVQGANVLTF.

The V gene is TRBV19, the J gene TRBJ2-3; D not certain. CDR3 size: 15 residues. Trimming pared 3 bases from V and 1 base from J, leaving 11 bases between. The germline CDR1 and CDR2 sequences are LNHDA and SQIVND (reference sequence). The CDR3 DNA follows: TGTGCCAGTAGTATCGGCGATGGGGGCACAGATACGCAGTATTTT. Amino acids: CASSIGDGGTDTQYF.

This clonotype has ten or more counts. The CDR3 protein is CSVEDTVKGTEAFF. In DNA form, the CDR3 reads TGCAGCGTTGAAGATACGGTAAAAGGCACTGAAGCTTTCTTT. The V and J genes are TRBV29-1 and TRBJ1-1; D not resolved. The length of the CDR3 is 14 residues. The germline V gene has CDR1 SQVTM and CDR2 ANQGSEA. V was pared by 0 bases and J by 4 bases, with 12 bases between.

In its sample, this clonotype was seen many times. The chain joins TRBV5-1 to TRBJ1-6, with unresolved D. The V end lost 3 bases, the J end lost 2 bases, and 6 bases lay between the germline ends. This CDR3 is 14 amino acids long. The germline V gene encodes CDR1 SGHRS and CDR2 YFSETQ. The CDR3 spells CASSSDPYNSPLHF. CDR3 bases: TGCGCCAGCAGCTCGGACCCCTATAATTCACCCCTCCACTTT.